This TCR beta chain was identified during a study of human T cells and chemical hapten exposure. There are many counts of this clonotype. With 11 bases clipped from V and 0 bases from J, the junction kept 5 bases outside the gene matches. Germline lookup yields CDR1 ENHRY and CDR2 SYGVKD. This CDR3 has 14 residues. TCRdb re-derived calls from the RACE reads in MiXCR, one entry per CDR3 protein. The sample has about 110,000 distinct CDR3 sequences, roughly 10% seen once. As to time point: patch test 2, 6 weeks after DPC sensitization. Noted treatment: therapeutic diphenylcyclopropenone sensitization with weekly scalp DPC. Total RNA was isolated from unfractionated whole blood.

The chain employs TRBV10-3 and TRBJ1-3; 9 nucleotides align to TRBD1. The source material was whole blood, sampled in connection with sensitization to the hapten diphenylcyclopropenone (DPC). The receptor comes from a woman in her 40s with alopecia areata. Some clones in this sample may be carry-over from other donors' samples. CDR3 region: CAAGTGSSGNTIYF. The CDR3 nucleotides read TGTGCCGCGGGGACAGGGAGCTCTGGAAACACCATATATTTT.